A single sample is the source of the 21 T cell receptor beta chains below, sequenced in a study of T-cell reconstitution after alpha-beta-depleted transplantation in children. Unique molecular identifiers were used in preparing the TCRbeta library. TCRdb redid the calling of the PCR reads with MiXCR, one entry per CDR3 protein. The table has approximately 490,000 distinct CDR3 sequences, roughly 10% seen once; the top ten hold about 2%. The sample here was PBMCs, taken before TCRalphabeta/CD19-depleted stem cell transplant. Receptors were obtained from a child younger than 10 with inherited bone marrow failure, due to receive a stem cell transplant.

This clonotype was seen once. The chain carries TRBV5-8 and TRBJ2-2, with D possibly being TRBD2 (6 bases). The CDR3 has 17 residues. Germline loops: CDR1 SGHTS, CDR2 YDEGEE. The CDR3 DNA sequence: TGTGAGAGCAGCTGGCCCGACCGGGAGATAAACACCGGGGAGCTGTTTTTT. This gives the protein CESSWPDREINTGELFF.

CDR3 in DNA: TGTGCCAGCAGCCCCGAAGGGACGCGCTACACCTTC. It codes for CASSPEGTRYTF. This chain links TRBV7-2 with TRBJ1-2, with D perhaps matching TRBD1 (5 bases). V lost 5 bases to trimming and J lost 9 bases, with 13 bases between them. The CDR3 contains 12 residues. CDR1 and CDR2 (germline): SGHTA, FQGNSA.

This clonotype was observed at least ten times. The chain has TRBV27 and TRBJ2-7; weak D call: TRBD1 (6 bases). Germline CDR1 and CDR2: MNHEY and SMNVEV (reference sequence). V shed 3 bases and J shed 2 bases, with 17 bases lying between them. The CDR3 has 16 residues. The CDR3 loop is CASSFRWTVAPYEQYF. CDR3 bases: TGTGCCAGCAGTTTCCGATGGACAGTTGCCCCCTACGAGCAGTACTTC.

The V and J genes are TRBV28 and TRBJ2-7; no clear D gene. Germline V gene data show CDR1 as MDHEN and CDR2 as SYDVKM. The V gene lost 5 bases and the J gene lost 3 bases, with 11 bases spanning the gap. This CDR3 is 13 amino acids long. The CDR3 DNA reads TGTGCCAGCAGTCTCAACTATTACTACGAGCAGTACTTC. Protein: CASSLNYYYEQYF.

V is TRBV20-1 and J is TRBJ1-2; 7 bases match TRBD1. CDR3 size: 14 residues. Germline trimming cut 1 base from V and 2 bases from J; bases unmatched to any gene: 4. Germline assignment: CDR1 DFQATT and CDR2 SNEGSKA (reference sequence). As DNA, the CDR3 is TGCAGTGCTAGAGCGGGGACAGAGAACTATGGCTACACCTTC. This sequence encodes CSARAGTENYGYTF.

This clonotype was seen at least ten times. In DNA, the CDR3 is TGTGCCAGCAGCTCAGGGGCCCGGGGTGGCAATCAGCCCCAGCATTTT. Its protein is CASSSGARGGNQPQHF. The rearrangement links TRBV12-3 or TRBV12-4 to TRBJ1-5, with D perhaps TRBD1 (6 bases). CDR3 size: 16 residues. V dropped 6 bases and J dropped 2 bases, with 17 bases sitting between them.

In its sample, this clonotype was seen a few times. V usage is TRBV29-1 and J usage is TRBJ2-3, with TRBD2 identical over 7 bases. The CDR3 length is 14 residues. J lost 0 bases, V lost 4 bases, and 4 bases had no gene match. Germline V gives CDR1 SQVTM, CDR2 ANQGSEA. Written as DNA, the CDR3 is TGCAGCGTTGCGGGTAGCGGGAGCACAGATACGCAGTATTTT. This gives the protein CSVAGSGSTDTQYF.

This clonotype was picked up many times. V usage is TRBV7-2 and J usage is TRBJ2-7, with a tentative D call TRBD1 (6 bases). CDR3 length: 15 residues. Trimming removed 5 bases at V and 3 bases at J, with 17 bases between. The germline CDR1 and CDR2 sequences are SGHTA and FQGNSA. The CDR3 reads CASSLLGQNNYEQYF. CDR3 in DNA: TGTGCCAGCAGCCTTTTAGGACAGAATAACTACGAGCAGTACTTC.

This clonotype has a count of ten or more. The V call is TRBV7-9, the J call TRBJ2-5; 10 bases line up with TRBD2. The trim removed 2 bases at V and 1 base at J, leaving 7 bases unmatched. In germline, CDR1 is SEHNR, CDR2 FQNEAQ (reference sequence). CDR3 length equals 17 residues. The DNA of the CDR3 is TGTGCCAGCAGCTTATCCAGTAGCGGGAGGCCCCAAGAGACCCAGTACTTC. As protein: CASSLSSSGRPQETQYF.

This clonotype was found many times. The V and J genes are TRBV12-3 or TRBV12-4 and TRBJ1-5; TRBD1 matches at 8 bases. The ends lost 6 bases at V and 4 bases at J; junction bases unmatched: 8. The CDR3 contains 15 residues. The CDR3, as DNA: TGTGCCAGCAGGTTGACAGGGGCCCTAAATCAGCCCCAGCATTTT. Its translation: CASRLTGALNQPQHF.

The chain joins TRBV5-1 to TRBJ2-1, with 7 positions matching TRBD2. After removal of 0 bases from V and 2 bases from J, the junction contained 11 bases not matched to a gene. Germline V gene data show CDR1 as SGHRS and CDR2 as YFSETQ. The CDR3 is 18 amino acids. The CDR3 protein is CASSLAAASGTTYNEQFF. In DNA form, the CDR3 reads TGCGCCAGCAGCTTGGCGGCAGCCAGCGGGACCACCTACAATGAGCAGTTCTTC.

This clonotype was counted many times. V usage is TRBV29-1 and J usage is TRBJ2-2; either TRBD1 or TRBD2 may supply D (6 bases each). The CDR3 covers 13 residues. CDR1 SQVTM and CDR2 ANQGSEA come from the germline V gene. CDR3 region: CSVADRNTGELFF. The CDR3 DNA reads TGCAGTGTAGCGGACAGAAACACCGGGGAGCTGTTTTTT.

This clonotype was seen at least ten times. This rearrangement joins TRBV28 to TRBJ2-2, with 7 bases lining up with TRBD2. CDR1 MDHEN and CDR2 SYDVKM come from the germline V gene. This CDR3 has 15 amino acids. V lost 2 bases to trimming and J lost 0 bases; unmatched junction nucleotides: 0. For the CDR3, the DNA is TGTGCCAGCAGTTTAACTAGCGCGAACACCGGGGAGCTGTTTTTT. The encoded protein is CASSLTSANTGELFF. Using reference TRBV28 and TRBJ2-2 for the parts outside the CDR3, the full variable domain is DVKVTQSSRYLVKRTGEKVFLECVQDMDHENMFWYRQDPGLGLRLIYFSYDVKMKEKGDIPEGYSVSREKKERFSLILESASTNQTSMYLCASSLTSANTGELFFGEGSRLTVL.

The chain employs TRBV4-3 and TRBJ2-7; 10 bases align to TRBD2. This CDR3 region has 19 residues. Germline CDR1 is LGHNA and CDR2 is YSLEER. V shed 4 bases and J 3 bases; nucleotides not matched to a gene: 18. DNA of the CDR3: TGCGCCAGCAGCCGAGATCCCTACAGCGGGAGGGGCTCCTTCTACGAGCAGTACTTC. It encodes CASSRDPYSGRGSFYEQYF.

With regard to this clonotype: One end of the junction varies from germline; a read error may be responsible. The chain recombines TRBV20-1 with TRBJ2-7; either TRBD1 or TRBD2 may supply D (5 bases each). The CDR3 is 14 amino acids. Germline loops: CDR1 DFQATT, CDR2 SNEGSKA (reference sequence). CDR3 in DNA: TGCTGTGCTAGAGCGGAGGTCAGGGCCTACGAGCAGTACTTC. As protein: CCARAEVRAYEQYF.

This clonotype was observed at least ten times. The chain combines TRBV27 with TRBJ2-7; TRBD2 matches 8 bases. The CDR3 has 13 amino acids. The germline CDR1 and CDR2 sequences are MNHEY and SMNVEV (reference sequence). With V trimmed by 6 bases and J by 2 bases, 3 bases remained unmatched. As DNA, the CDR3 is TGTGCCAGCAGACGAGCGGGAGCCTACGAGCAGTACTTC. Protein: CASRRAGAYEQYF.

This clonotype came up many times. V and J are TRBV12-3 or TRBV12-4 and TRBJ2-7; tentatively, D is TRBD1 (6 bases). V was pared by 6 bases and J by 1 base, with 13 bases between. The CDR3 length is 14 residues. CDR3 bases: TGTGCCAGCAGCCTCCGGGACACATCCTACGAGCAGTACTTC. This gives the protein CASSLRDTSYEQYF.

This clonotype was seen ten or more times. The chain recombines TRBV6-1 with TRBJ2-2; 9 nucleotides align to TRBD1. V dropped 2 bases and J dropped 4; count of bases not matched to a gene: 5. The CDR3 is 16 residues long. Germline lookup yields CDR1 MNHNS and CDR2 SASEGT. For the CDR3, the DNA is TGTGCCAGCAGTGAAACGGGGACAGGGCCCACCGGGGAGCTGTTTTTT. It codes for CASSETGTGPTGELFF.

The sample holds many counts of this clonotype. The gene calls are TRBV28 and TRBJ2-7, with D possibly TRBD1 on 6 matching bases. Germline V gene sequence: CDR1 MDHEN, CDR2 SYDVKM. Trimming stripped 3 bases from V and 2 bases from J, with 17 bases between. The CDR3 loop spans 16 amino acids. In nucleotides, the CDR3 is TGTGCCAGCAGTTTCAGGCGAACAGGGATCCCCTACGAGCAGTACTTC. It encodes CASSFRRTGIPYEQYF.

In this sample, this clonotype turned up many times. The chain recombines TRBV5-1 with TRBJ2-4, with D unclear. Per the germline V gene, CDR1 is SGHRS and CDR2 is YFSETQ. Trimming removed 3 bases at V and 1 base at J, with 8 bases between. There are 14 residues in the CDR3. The CDR3 reads CASSSTVAKNIQYF. In DNA, the CDR3 is TGCGCCAGCAGCTCGACGGTCGCCAAAAACATTCAGTACTTC. The full variable domain, with the rest looked up from reference TRBV5-1 and TRBJ2-4, is KAGVTQTPRYLIKTRGQQVTLSCSPISGHRSVSWYQQTPGQGLQFLFEYFSETQRNKGNFPGRFSGRQFSNSRSEMNVSTLELGDSALYLCASSSTVAKNIQYFGAGTRLSVL.

This clonotype was seen more than once but under ten times. V usage is TRBV5-1 and J usage is TRBJ2-7; TRBD2 agrees at 8 bases. Germline V lookup: CDR1 SGHRS, CDR2 YFSETQ. V dropped 0 bases and J dropped 7; count of bases not matched to a gene: 9. CDR3 length: 15 amino acids. CDR3 bases: TGCGCCAGCAGCTTGGAGCTAGCGGGCCTGGGGGAGCAGTACTTC. Translated: CASSLELAGLGEQYF.